One and the same sample provided the 27 T cell receptor beta chains below, sequenced in a study of blood T cell repertoires in COVID-19. TCRdb's copy holds only in-frame clones and misses some; the assay was immunoSEQ multiplex PCR. The top ten hold about 2.1% of the sample, which has around 240,000 clones, roughly 88% seen once. The sample comprised PBMCs or T cells enriched from blood (not recorded which). These receptor sequences come from a woman aged 45-65 years who had recovered from COVID-19.

The V call is TRBV19, the J call TRBJ2-3; weak D call: TRBD2 (6 bases). Germline values: CDR1 LNHDA, CDR2 SQIVND (reference sequence). CDR3 size: 13 residues. Deletions cut 3 bases from V and 4 bases from J, with 8 bases between. The CDR3 loop reads CASSIGTPDTQYF. The CDR3 DNA reads TGTGCCAGTAGTATTGGGACTCCAGATACGCAGTATTTT.

V gene TRBV5-1 combines with J gene TRBJ2-5; 11 bases match TRBD2. CDR3 length: 17 residues. The V and J ends lost 4 bases and 5 bases, in that order; junction bases with no gene match: 13. The germline gives CDR1 SGHRS, CDR2 YFSETQ. The CDR3 DNA reads as TGCGCCAGCAGCGGGCTGACTAGCGGGACAAGAGGGGAGACCCAGTACTTC. Translation: CASSGLTSGTRGETQYF.

The rearrangement links TRBV12-3 or TRBV12-4 to TRBJ2-1; tentative D call: TRBD2 (5 bases). V lost 7 bases, J lost 5 bases, and 9 bases lay in between. CDR3 length: 12 amino acids. The CDR3 region has the DNA TGTGCCAGCACGGACTTCCACAATGAGCAGTTCTTC. It is translated as CASTDFHNEQFF.

This clone was detected a few times. The V call is TRBV7-2, the J call TRBJ1-1; TRBD1 matches at 7 bases. CDR3 length: 15 residues. Unmatched junction bases numbered 9, after V lost 5 bases and J lost 3 bases. Germline CDR1 SGHTA, CDR2 FQGNSA. This CDR3 reads CASSQTGIGHTEAFF. DNA of the CDR3: TGTGCCAGCAGCCAGACAGGGATCGGCCACACTGAAGCTTTCTTT.

The gene calls are TRBV7-2 and TRBJ1-1; D remains unclear. This CDR3 spans 12 amino acids. V gave up 1 base and J gave up 8 bases, with 8 bases separating them. Germline values: CDR1 SGHTA, CDR2 FQGNSA. CDR3: CASSLVFREAFF. The CDR3 DNA follows: TGTGCCAGCAGCTTAGTTTTCAGGGAAGCTTTCTTT.

This sequence joins TRBV3-1 (or the pseudogene TRBV3-2) and TRBJ1-6; 9 bases are shared with TRBD1. In germline, CDR1 is LGHDT, CDR2 YNNKEL (reference sequence). CDR3 length: 16 amino acids. J gave up 10 bases and V 4 bases, and 11 bases lay outside the gene matches. The chain's CDR3 is CASSPGWGQGLSPLHF. The CDR3 nucleotides are TGTGCCAGCAGCCCAGGATGGGGACAGGGTTTGTCACCCCTCCACTTT.

The chain is built from TRBV6-2 or TRBV6-3 and TRBJ2-1; 8 positions agree with TRBD2. Germline-derived CDR1 and CDR2 are MNHEY and SVGEGT. V dropped 2 bases and J dropped 5; count of bases not matched to a gene: 20. This CDR3 comprises 20 residues. In DNA form, the CDR3 reads TGTGCCAGCAGTTACGAGGGATGGGCTAGCGGGTTCGGACGCCACAATGAGCAGTTCTTC. It translates to CASSYEGWASGFGRHNEQFF.

The chain joins TRBV10-3 to TRBJ2-7; tentatively, D is TRBD1 (5 bases). Per germline, CDR1 ENHRY and CDR2 SYGVKD. V dropped 4 bases and J dropped 4 bases, with 11 bases sitting between them. CDR3 length equals 13 residues. The CDR3 sequence is CAISVDSRYEQYF. In DNA form, the CDR3 reads TGTGCCATCAGTGTCGACAGTAGGTACGAGCAGTACTTC.

The rearrangement links TRBV9 to TRBJ2-1; D is uncertain. The ends were cut back, 0 bases at V and 6 bases at J, with 4 bases in the middle. Germline V CDR1 and CDR2: SGDLS, YYNGEE. The CDR3 has 12 residues. CDR3 protein: CASSVAGNEQFF. In nucleotides, the CDR3 is TGTGCCAGCAGCGTAGCGGGCAATGAGCAGTTCTTC. The whole variable domain, filled in from reference TRBV9 and TRBJ2-1, reads DSGVTQTPKHLITATGQRVTLRCSPRSGDLSVYWYQQSLDQGLQFLIQYYNGEERAKGNILERFSAQQFPDLHSELNLSSLELGDSALYFCASSVAGNEQFFGPGTRLTVL.

The chain couples TRBV4-3 to TRBJ1-4; D ambiguous. Trimming left V 3 bases short and J 5 bases short, with 16 bases between. This CDR3 comprises 16 residues. From germline, CDR1 is LGHNA and CDR2 YSLEER. CDR3 sequence: CASSQVPPGPNEKLFF. CDR3 DNA: TGCGCCAGCAGCCAGGTGCCCCCAGGCCCCAATGAAAAACTGTTTTTT.

The chain uses TRBV4-1 and TRBJ1-2; 7 bases are a match to TRBD1. The CDR3 covers 15 residues. The trim removed 1 base at V and 3 bases at J, leaving 5 bases unmatched. The germline CDR1 and CDR2 sequences are MGHRA and YSYEKL. The CDR3 loop reads CASSQVMGQHYGYTF. DNA of the CDR3: TGCGCCAGCAGCCAAGTGATGGGACAGCACTATGGCTACACCTTC.

Turning to this clone: A junction boundary mismatches the germline segment, possibly from a read error. V is TRBV28 and J is TRBJ1-3; weak D call: TRBD1 (5 bases). In germline, CDR1 is MDHEN, CDR2 SYDVKM. The CDR3 length is 15 residues. CDR3 DNA sequence: TGTGCCAGCAGTCCCCTGGGGCCTTTTGGAGACACCATATATTTT. Its translation: CASSPLGPFGDTIYF.

DNA for the CDR3: TGTGCCAGTAGTATCCAAGGGGGTACTGAAGCTTTCTTT. Amino acids: CASSIQGGTEAFF. The chain recombines TRBV19 with TRBJ1-1; D possibly corresponds to TRBD1 (6 bases). This CDR3 has 13 residues. The V gene lost 3 bases and the J gene lost 5 bases, with 10 bases spanning the gap. Germline CDR1 and CDR2: LNHDA and SQIVND (reference sequence).

The chain has TRBV19 and TRBJ1-2; tentatively, D is TRBD1 (6 bases). Germline V gene lookup returns CDR1 LNHDA and CDR2 SQIVND (reference sequence). This CDR3 has 13 residues. The V and J ends lost 6 bases and 2 bases respectively, with 10 bases between them. CDR3 in DNA: TGTGCCAGTAGCCTTGACAGGAACTATGGCTACACCTTC. This codes for CASSLDRNYGYTF.

This clone was recorded at least ten times. The chain carries TRBV7-8 and TRBJ2-1; 8 positions match TRBD1. Germline V CDR1 and CDR2: SGHVS, FQNEAQ. The CDR3 loop spans 16 amino acids. V lost 6 bases and J lost 6; bases outside the gene matches: 13. CDR3 residues: CASSPIEQGESNEQFF. Written as DNA, the CDR3 is TGTGCCAGCAGTCCTATCGAACAGGGGGAGAGCAATGAGCAGTTCTTC.

V gene TRBV6-2 or TRBV6-3 combines with J gene TRBJ2-5; tentatively, D is TRBD2 (6 bases). Trimming stripped 2 bases from V and 7 bases from J, with 20 bases between. CDR3 length: 16 residues. Germline lookup yields CDR1 MNHEY and CDR2 SVGEGT. The CDR3 DNA is TGTGCCAGCAGTTACGAAGGGAGGCGAGCCCCTGGGACCCAGTACTTC. The encoded protein is CASSYEGRRAPGTQYF.

V and J are TRBV11-3 and TRBJ1-1; D may be TRBD1 (5 bases). The germline V and J ends were trimmed by 8 bases and 10 bases, with 23 bases remaining between them. The length of the CDR3 is 14 residues. The germline gives CDR1 SGHNT, CDR2 YENEEA. CDR3 coding DNA: TGTGCCAGCGGGAAGGGGCAGTTTTCTGCTAGAGCTTTCTTT. It encodes CASGKGQFSARAFF.

Only one count was recorded for this clone. The rearrangement uses TRBV9 and TRBJ2-3, with a weak D call TRBD2 (5 bases). Per germline, CDR1 SGDLS and CDR2 YYNGEE. The length of the CDR3 is 17 residues. Trimming left V 0 bases short and J 0 bases short, with 14 bases between. This chain's CDR3 is CASSVGVWETSTDTQYF. CDR3 sequence (DNA): TGTGCCAGCAGCGTAGGGGTTTGGGAGACTAGCACAGATACGCAGTATTTT.

V usage is TRBV6-1 and J usage is TRBJ1-4; tentative D call: TRBD1 (6 bases). V shed 3 bases and J shed 8 bases, with 16 bases lying between them. The CDR3 runs to 15 residues. Germline V gene lookup returns CDR1 MNHNS and CDR2 SASEGT. In nucleotides, the CDR3 is TGTGCCAGCAGTGATATGCAGGGGATAGGGGAAAAACTGTTTTTT. Translated: CASSDMQGIGEKLFF.

The chain combines TRBV7-2 with TRBJ2-7; a possible D gene is TRBD1 (6 bases). The CDR3 runs 14 residues. Trimming removed 5 bases at V and 2 bases at J, with 13 bases between. Germline assignment: CDR1 SGHTA and CDR2 FQGNSA. CDR3 sequence: CASSIRDTTYEQYF. The CDR3 bases are TGTGCCAGCAGCATCCGGGACACGACCTACGAGCAGTACTTC.

This chain joins TRBV7-2 and TRBJ2-3; 8 bases match TRBD2. Germline V CDR1 and CDR2: SGHTA, FQGNSA. This CDR3 has 16 residues. With 1 base clipped from V and 4 bases from J, the junction kept 7 bases outside the gene matches. The CDR3 bases are TGTGCCAGCAGCTTAGAGTTAGCGGGACGGGCAGATACGCAGTATTTT. Translation gives CASSLELAGRADTQYF. Full variable domain (missing parts from reference TRBV7-2 and TRBJ2-3): GAGVSQSPSNKVTEKGKDVELRCDPISGHTALYWYRQSLGQGLEFLIYFQGNSAPDKSGLPSDRFSAERTGGSVSTLTIQRTQQEDSAVYLCASSLELAGRADTQYFGPGTRLTVL.

V and J are TRBV7-8 and TRBJ1-2, with unresolved D. Trimming pared 1 base from V and 4 bases from J, leaving 13 bases between. CDR3 length: 15 amino acids. Per the germline V gene, CDR1 is SGHVS and CDR2 is FQNEAQ. The CDR3 nucleotides read TGTGCCAGCAGCTTAGTGGGAGGGATCGCCTATGGCTACACCTTC. This codes for CASSLVGGIAYGYTF.

CDR3 amino acids: CASSLGGAGTIYF. CDR3 DNA sequence: TGTGCCAGCAGTTTGGGGGGGGCCGGCACCATATATTTT. The chain has TRBV12-3 or TRBV12-4 and TRBJ1-3; D may be TRBD1 (6 bases). This CDR3 spans 13 amino acids. Trimming cost V 3 bases and J 9 bases, with 12 bases left between them.

The gene calls are TRBV5-1 and TRBJ2-1, with D maybe TRBD2 (6 bases). Germline assignment: CDR1 SGHRS and CDR2 YFSETQ. CDR3 length: 12 residues. V shed 4 bases and J shed 9 bases, with 11 bases lying between them. The CDR3 reads CASSVLAAEQFF. The DNA for the CDR3 is TGCGCCAGCAGCGTACTAGCAGCTGAGCAGTTCTTC.

This chain uses TRBV3-1 (or the pseudogene TRBV3-2) with TRBJ1-3; D unclear. V shed 6 bases and J shed 4 bases, with 7 bases lying between them. The germline gives CDR1 LGHDT, CDR2 YNNKEL (reference sequence). This CDR3 is 12 amino acids long. CDR3 loop: CASRSSGNTIYF. DNA of the CDR3: TGTGCCAGCAGATCCTCCGGAAACACCATATATTTT.

V and J are TRBV7-9 and TRBJ2-4; 9 positions agree with TRBD1. The CDR3 contains 14 residues. Germline CDR1 reads SEHNR; CDR2 reads FQNEAQ (reference sequence). With V trimmed by 1 base and J by 15 bases, 10 bases remained unmatched. The CDR3 loop reads CASSLGTTGGPGYF. CDR3 in DNA: TGTGCCAGCAGCTTAGGGACTACAGGGGGCCCTGGGTACTTC.

The rearrangement links TRBV19 to TRBJ2-5; the match to TRBD2 covers 8 bases. In germline, CDR1 is LNHDA, CDR2 SQIVND (reference sequence). The CDR3 is made up of 21 amino acids. V lost 3 bases to trimming and J lost 0 bases; unmatched junction nucleotides: 21. For the CDR3, the DNA is TGTGCCAGTAGTATGGGTAGCGGGGTATATCAAGTTTTCCCGAACCAAGAGACCCAGTACTTC. This gives the protein CASSMGSGVYQVFPNQETQYF.